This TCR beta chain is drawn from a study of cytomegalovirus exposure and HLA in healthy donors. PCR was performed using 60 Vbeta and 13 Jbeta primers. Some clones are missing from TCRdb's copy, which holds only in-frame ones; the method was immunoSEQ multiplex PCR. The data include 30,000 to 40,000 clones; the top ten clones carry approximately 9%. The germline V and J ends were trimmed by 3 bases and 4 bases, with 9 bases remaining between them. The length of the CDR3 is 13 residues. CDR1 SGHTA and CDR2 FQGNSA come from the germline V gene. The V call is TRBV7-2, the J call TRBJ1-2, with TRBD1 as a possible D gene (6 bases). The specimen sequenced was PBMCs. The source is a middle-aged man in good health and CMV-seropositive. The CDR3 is CASSFRDTYGYTF. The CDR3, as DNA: TGTGCCAGCAGCTTCCGGGACACCTATGGCTACACCTTC.